This T cell receptor beta chain was observed in a study of OX40 agonist ivuxolimab in advanced cancers. Broader study findings: Dose levels from 0.1 to 3.0 mg/kg saw CD4+ and CD8+ blood T cells expand clonally by week 6. Partial responders treated at 0.1-3.0 mg/kg exhibited clonal expansion among the lowest measured.

Concerning this clone: Its antigen is unknown.

Sequenced by immunoSEQ multiplex PCR; TCRdb stores in-frame clones only, minus some. The repertoire holds about 110,000 clones, with around 93% as singletons. This CDR3 has 17 residues. Autoimmune disease history or systemic immunosuppression disqualified patients. Specimen: CD4+ or CD8+ T cells sorted from blood, collected in a trial of the OX40 agonist ivuxolimab. The source of this sequence is an adult with an advanced solid tumor such as melanoma, head and neck, liver or kidney cancer. This rearrangement joins TRBV21-1 to TRBJ2-4; the table names TRBD1, a call not compared with the DNA. TRBV21-1 is an annotated pseudogene. Here the CDR3 reads CASSKGGTPLRKNIQYF. CDR3 DNA: TGTGCCAGCAGCAAAGGGGGGACACCCCTAAGGAAAAACATTCAGTACTTC.